The 5 T cell receptor beta chains in this list originate from one sample, sequenced in a study of blood T cell repertoires in COVID-19. TCRdb's copy holds only in-frame clones and misses some; the assay was immunoSEQ multiplex PCR. The repertoire holds tens of thousands of clones, with approximately 90% as singletons. The sample comprised peripheral blood. The source of these receptors is a human donor with active COVID-19. The donor label of this sample is uncertain.

The V call is TRBV7-8, the J call TRBJ2-1; tentatively, D is TRBD1 (6 bases). The V and J ends lost 5 bases and 2 bases respectively, with 10 bases between them. The CDR3 is 14 amino acids. Germline values: CDR1 SGHVS, CDR2 FQNEAQ. In nucleotides, the CDR3 is TGTGCCAGCAGCAGGGGGACCACCTACAATGAGCAGTTCTTC. Protein sequence: CASSRGTTYNEQFF.

This chain links TRBV5-1 with TRBJ2-5, with D perhaps TRBD1 (5 bases). The CDR3 loop spans 14 amino acids. The V end was cut by 0 bases, the J end by 5 bases, with 11 bases between. Germline V CDR1 and CDR2: SGHRS, YFSETQ. CDR3 nucleotides: TGCGCCAGCAGCTTGGGCCAGGGATACGAGACCCAGTACTTC. Residues: CASSLGQGYETQYF.

This clone was seen once. The genes are TRBV9 and TRBJ1-1; D possibly corresponds to TRBD1 (6 bases). The CDR3 length is 15 residues. Germline CDR1 SGDLS, CDR2 YYNGEE. The V and J ends lost 4 bases and 3 bases respectively, with 16 bases between them. CDR3 in amino acids: CASSKERGGDTEAFF. DNA for the CDR3: TGTGCCAGCAGCAAGGAGAGAGGGGGGGACACTGAAGCTTTCTTT.

This clone has a handful of counts. V and J are TRBV29-1 and TRBJ1-6; D gene uncertain. V gave up 8 bases and J gave up 0 bases, with 14 bases separating them. The CDR3 contains 15 residues. Per the germline V gene, CDR1 is SQVTM and CDR2 is ANQGSEA. The CDR3 coding sequence is TGCAGCCCTGTCCCTAGATGCTCCTATAATTCACCCCTCCACTTT. Residues: CSPVPRCSYNSPLHF.

The rearrangement links TRBV5-1 to TRBJ2-1; D not resolved. Germline CDR1 is SGHRS and CDR2 is YFSETQ. V was cut by 0 bases and J by 0 bases, with 10 bases left in between. The CDR3 is made up of 16 amino acids. The CDR3, as DNA: TGCGCCAGCAGCTTGGATGGGCGCCCCTCCTACAATGAGCAGTTCTTC. Protein: CASSLDGRPSYNEQFF.